These 27 T cell receptor beta chains were sequenced from one sample in a study of T cell changes during pregnancy in multiple sclerosis. Generated by immunoSEQ multiplex PCR, the TCRdb table keeps only in-frame clones and is missing some. The sample holds over 45,000 clones, around 92% seen once. This sample comprised CD4+ T cells from peripheral blood mononuclear cells, obtained in the second trimester of pregnancy. Source of these receptors: a female donor in good health, enrolled as a control in a pregnancy study.

This clone was seen once. The chain couples TRBV28 to TRBJ1-2, with D maybe TRBD1 (6 bases). Germline V gene data show CDR1 as MDHEN and CDR2 as SYDVKM. This CDR3 has 16 amino acids. Trimming removed 4 bases from V and 0 bases from J, with 15 bases in between. The CDR3 DNA is TGTGCCAGCAGTTCCCCACAGGGTCAAGCTAACTATGGCTACACCTTC. Protein: CASSSPQGQANYGYTF.

The chain joins TRBV7-6 to TRBJ2-2, with a weak D call TRBD1 (5 bases). CDR1 SGHVS and CDR2 FNYEAQ come from the germline V gene. There are 16 residues in the CDR3. The ends were cut back, 4 bases at V and 6 bases at J, with 18 bases in the middle. The DNA for the CDR3 is TGTGCCAGCAGCTCCGGACACCGCTTGTTGTCCGGGGAGCTGTTTTTT. It yields the protein CASSSGHRLLSGELFF.

This chain links TRBV28 with TRBJ2-7; the D gene is possibly TRBD1 (5 bases). CDR1 is MDHEN, CDR2 SYDVKM, per germline. The CDR3 has 12 residues. V shed 3 bases and J shed 6 bases, with 9 bases lying between them. The CDR3 is CASSLLGVEQYF. Here the CDR3 DNA reads TGTGCCAGCAGTTTGTTAGGGGTCGAGCAGTACTTC.

V gene TRBV5-1 combines with J gene TRBJ2-5; D is uncertain. Germline assignment: CDR1 SGHRS and CDR2 YFSETQ. The CDR3 spans 15 residues. The V and J ends lost 3 bases and 7 bases respectively, with 19 bases between them. The CDR3 reads CASSYAAAELGTQYF. The CDR3 nucleotides are TGCGCCAGCAGCTATGCGGCTGCTGAACTGGGGACCCAGTACTTC.

The genes are TRBV5-6 and TRBJ1-6; D not resolved. The V end lost 1 base, the J end lost 10 bases, and 21 bases lay between the germline ends. Per the germline V gene, CDR1 is SGHDT and CDR2 is YYEEEE. The CDR3 spans 17 residues. In nucleotides, the CDR3 is TGTGCCAGCAGCTTGTTCTTACGGGCGCGGGGTGGGTCACCCCTCCACTTT. It is translated as CASSLFLRARGGSPLHF.

This sequence joins TRBV6-5 and TRBJ1-6, with TRBD1 identical over 10 bases. V gave up 5 bases and J gave up 9 bases; unmatched junction bases: 4. The CDR3 is 14 residues long. Germline values: CDR1 MNHEY, CDR2 SVGAGI. For the CDR3, the DNA is TGTGCCAGCAGTGAGGGACAGGGGAGTTCACCCCTCCACTTT. It specifies CASSEGQGSSPLHF.

V gene TRBV25-1 combines with J gene TRBJ1-4, with D hard to call. Germline V gene data show CDR1 as MGHDK and CDR2 as SYGVNS. The V end was cut by 3 bases, the J end by 8 bases, with 13 bases between. The CDR3 length is 14 residues. This chain's CDR3 is CASSDVRVGEKLFF. CDR3 DNA sequence: TGTGCCAGCAGTGATGTGAGGGTAGGCGAAAAACTGTTTTTT.

This chain joins TRBV28 and TRBJ1-1; D perhaps matches TRBD1 (5 bases). Germline CDR1 MDHEN, CDR2 SYDVKM. Trimming stripped 5 bases from V and 4 bases from J, with 14 bases between. The CDR3 sequence is 14 residues long. Here the CDR3 DNA reads TGTGCCAGCAGTCCAGTCGGGGGGACCACTGAAGCTTTCTTT. This translates into CASSPVGGTTEAFF.

This clone has just one count. This chain connects TRBV15 to TRBJ2-1, with 13 bases fitting TRBD2. CDR1 and CDR2 from the germline V gene are LNHNV and YYDKDF (reference sequence). CDR3 length: 16 amino acids. V shed 3 bases and J 5 bases; nucleotides not matched to a gene: 4. The DNA of the CDR3 is TGTGCCACCAGCAGGTGGGGACTAGCGGGAAACAATGAGCAGTTCTTC. It codes for CATSRWGLAGNNEQFF.

CDR3 sequence reads: CASSFWDRGQGQYF. CDR3 coding DNA: TGTGCCAGCAGTTTTTGGGACAGGGGGCAGGGGCAGTACTTC. The chain couples TRBV28 to TRBJ2-7, with 12 bases matching TRBD1. The length of the CDR3 is 14 residues. Germline V gene lookup returns CDR1 MDHEN and CDR2 SYDVKM. The V gene end was trimmed by 3 bases and the J gene end by 9 bases; junction bases not matched to a gene: 6.

This clone was recorded once. The V gene is TRBV18, the J gene TRBJ1-1, with 8 positions matching TRBD1. This CDR3 is built from 18 residues. CDR1 and CDR2 from the germline V gene are KGHSH and LQKENI. The V and J ends lost 3 bases and 3 bases, in that order; junction bases with no gene match: 15. The CDR3 loop reads CASSPIVAGGASDTEAFF. The CDR3 DNA reads TGTGCCAGCTCACCTATAGTGGCAGGGGGCGCCTCGGACACTGAAGCTTTCTTT.

The rearrangement links TRBV7-2 to TRBJ1-5; 11 nucleotides line up with TRBD1. The germline gives CDR1 SGHTA, CDR2 FQGNSA. CDR3 length equals 15 residues. The trim removed 5 bases at V and 5 bases at J, leaving 5 bases unmatched. The DNA of the CDR3 is TGTGCCAGCAGCCCCCGGACAGGGGGCTATCAGCCCCAGCATTTT. Protein product: CASSPRTGGYQPQHF.

The chain carries TRBV7-2 and TRBJ2-7; 9 bases line up with TRBD1. The CDR3 spans 17 residues. CDR1 is SGHTA and CDR2 is FQGNSA in the germline V gene. V shed 3 bases, J shed 7 bases, and the junction held 16 bases outside the gene matches. The CDR3 is CASSFTGLTGGTGEQYF. The DNA of the CDR3 is TGTGCCAGCAGCTTTACCGGATTGACAGGGGGGACGGGGGAGCAGTACTTC.

This chain uses TRBV30 with TRBJ2-3; no firm D call. Germline V gene data show CDR1 as GTSNPN and CDR2 as SVGIG (reference sequence). The CDR3 is made up of 14 amino acids. Trimming removed 3 bases from V and 1 base from J, with 11 bases in between. CDR3 DNA: TGTGCCTGGAGGGGCGACGTCCGCACAGATACGCAGTATTTT. As protein: CAWRGDVRTDTQYF.

The chain has TRBV28 and TRBJ2-1, with unresolved D. With 3 bases removed from V and 5 bases from J, the gap between germline ends came to 17 bases. The CDR3 is 16 residues long. Germline V gene lookup returns CDR1 MDHEN and CDR2 SYDVKM. CDR3: CASSLIISYRDNEQFF. CDR3 DNA sequence: TGTGCCAGCAGTTTGATCATAAGTTACCGGGACAATGAGCAGTTCTTC. Supplemented by reference TRBV28 and TRBJ2-1, the full variable domain reads DVKVTQSSRYLVKRTGEKVFLECVQDMDHENMFWYRQDPGLGLRLIYFSYDVKMKEKGDIPEGYSVSREKKERFSLILESASTNQTSMYLCASSLIISYRDNEQFFGPGTRLTVL.

The chain carries TRBV29-1 and TRBJ2-3; D is possibly TRBD1 (7 bases). The germline V gene has CDR1 SQVTM and CDR2 ANQGSEA. V was clipped by 6 bases and J by 6 bases, with 16 bases between them. The CDR3 totals 13 residues. The CDR3 is CSVGTGRGDTQYF. The DNA of the CDR3 is TGCAGCGTAGGGACTGGCAGGGGGGATACGCAGTATTTT.

A single count supports this clone. The genes are TRBV28 and TRBJ1-4; D gene unclear. V lost 4 bases, J lost 5 bases, and 14 bases lay in between. The CDR3 extends over 15 amino acids. Per germline, CDR1 MDHEN and CDR2 SYDVKM. CDR3 DNA: TGTGCCAGCAGTTCCGGAGGAATGGAGAATGAAAAACTGTTTTTT. Translation gives CASSSGGMENEKLFF.

V is TRBV27 and J is TRBJ1-1, with D uncertain. The CDR3 extends over 17 amino acids. V lost 5 bases and J lost 4, with 23 bases in between. Germline CDR1 reads MNHEY; CDR2 reads SMNVEV (reference sequence). CDR3 sequence (DNA): TGTGCCAGCAGTGAAGCGGGGTTTAGGTCGAAGGGCACTGAAGCTTTCTTT. Translated, it gives CASSEAGFRSKGTEAFF.

V usage is TRBV11-2 and J usage is TRBJ2-7, with 11 bases matching TRBD1. The CDR3 has 15 amino acids. Trimming at V came to 5 bases and at J to 5 bases, leaving 8 bases not matched to a gene. CDR1 and CDR2 (germline): SGHAT, FQNNGV. CDR3 residues: CASSTTGTGGDEQYF. In DNA, the CDR3 is TGTGCCAGCAGCACAACCGGGACAGGGGGGGACGAGCAGTACTTC.

The rearrangement links TRBV5-5 to TRBJ2-7, with TRBD1 as a possible D gene (6 bases). The V and J ends lost 4 bases and 4 bases respectively, with 12 bases between them. Per the germline V gene, CDR1 is SGHKS and CDR2 is YYEKEE (reference sequence). This CDR3 has 13 amino acids. As DNA, the CDR3 is TGTGCCAGCAGCCGTGACAGGCTATACGAGCAGTACTTC. Translated: CASSRDRLYEQYF.

J is TRBJ1-3 and V is TRBV6-5, with D maybe TRBD1 (5 bases). Per the germline V gene, CDR1 is MNHEY and CDR2 is SVGAGI. The CDR3 consists of 14 residues. V lost 8 bases and J lost 4, with 15 bases in between. The CDR3 coding sequence is TGTGCCAGCTTTGCCGGGGGGTCAGGAAACACCATATATTTT. This sequence encodes CASFAGGSGNTIYF.

This chain uses TRBV5-6 with TRBJ2-2; tentatively, D is TRBD1 (5 bases). V gave up 4 bases and J gave up 7 bases, with 17 bases separating them. This CDR3 is built from 15 residues. Germline CDR1 and CDR2: SGHDT and YYEEEE. The CDR3 spells CASSRTGFRDGELFF. CDR3 DNA sequence: TGTGCCAGCAGCCGTACAGGATTTAGGGACGGGGAGCTGTTTTTT.

This sequence joins TRBV19 and TRBJ2-5, with 9 bases aligning to TRBD1. With V trimmed by 5 bases and J by 8 bases, 9 bases remained unmatched. CDR1 and CDR2 from the germline V gene are LNHDA and SQIVND (reference sequence). CDR3 size: 14 residues. The CDR3: CASSPRDRAQTQYF. The CDR3 nucleotides are TGTGCCAGTAGTCCCCGGGACAGGGCCCAAACCCAGTACTTC.

V and J are TRBV4-2 and TRBJ2-5, with TRBD1 identical over 10 bases. V shed 2 bases, J shed 5 bases, and the junction held 11 bases outside the gene matches. The CDR3 is 17 residues long. Germline V gene lookup returns CDR1 LGHNA and CDR2 YNFKEQ. Here the CDR3 DNA reads TGTGCCAGCAGCCAATTAACCGGGACAGGGGATAGGGAGACCCAGTACTTC. Translating it yields CASSQLTGTGDRETQYF.

This clone has more than one count but fewer than ten. The chain combines TRBV7-9 with TRBJ1-2; D not resolved. The length of the CDR3 is 14 residues. Between the trimmed V and J ends, which lost 1 base and 7 bases, there was a span of 13 bases. Germline V lookup: CDR1 SEHNR, CDR2 FQNEAQ (reference sequence). The CDR3: CASSLVSQAPGYTF. The DNA of the CDR3 is TGTGCCAGCAGCTTAGTTTCTCAGGCTCCTGGCTACACCTTC. The entire variable domain, with the rest obtained from reference TRBV7-9 and TRBJ1-2, is as follows: DTGVSQNPRHKITKRGQNVTFRCDPISEHNRLYWYRQTLGQGPEFLTYFQNEAQLEKSRLLSDRFSAERPKGSFSTLEIQRTEQGDSAMYLCASSLVSQAPGYTFGSGTRLTVV.

V is TRBV21-1 and J is TRBJ2-1; the DNA was not used to check the table's D call, TRBD2. TRBV21-1 is a pseudogene. This CDR3 comprises 15 residues. In nucleotides, the CDR3 is TGTGCCAGCAGCATGCGGGGGACTACGTACAATGAGCAGTTCTTC. Translation: CASSMRGTTYNEQFF.

V is TRBV28 and J is TRBJ2-3, with a possible D match to TRBD2 (6 bases). The CDR3 loop spans 14 amino acids. From germline, CDR1 is MDHEN and CDR2 SYDVKM. Trimming cost V 2 bases and J 4 bases, with 10 bases left between them. The chain's CDR3 is CASSLGGSADTQYF. In DNA, the CDR3 is TGTGCCAGCAGTTTAGGGGGGAGCGCAGATACGCAGTATTTT.